What follows are 25 T cell receptor beta chains derived from one specimen sequenced in a study of cytotoxic CD8 clonotypes in ibrutinib-treated CLL. Generated by immunoSEQ multiplex PCR, the TCRdb table keeps only in-frame clones and is missing some. Of about 120,000 clones detected, 80% to 90% appear once; the ten largest clones hold approximately 2%. Sequenced material: PBMCs, taken after 24 months of ibrutinib treatment. The receptors here all came from a human donor with chronic lymphocytic leukemia.

V gene TRBV7-9 combines with J gene TRBJ2-7; no clear D. V was clipped by 5 bases and J by 2 bases, with 13 bases between them. CDR1 is SEHNR and CDR2 is FQNEAQ in the germline V gene (reference sequence). This CDR3 spans 14 amino acids. The CDR3 DNA reads as TGTGCCAGCAGCCATTGGACGGTTACCTACGAGCAGTACTTC. Translating it yields CASSHWTVTYEQYF.

This clone was recorded only once. The chain joins TRBV7-2 to TRBJ1-4; D gene unclear. The CDR3 runs to 17 residues. Germline CDR1 SGHTA, CDR2 FQGNSA. V shed 4 bases and J shed 0 bases, with 15 bases lying between them. CDR3 amino acids: CASSSPPKSTTNEKLFF. The CDR3 DNA is TGTGCCAGCAGCTCCCCCCCCAAAAGTACAACTAATGAAAAACTGTTTTTT.

This chain uses TRBV10-3 with TRBJ2-3, with 14 bases that match TRBD2. The junction had 5 bases not matched to a gene; V was cut back by 10 bases and J by 5 bases. This CDR3 has 14 amino acids. CDR1 ENHRY and CDR2 SYGVKD come from the germline V gene. The CDR3 loop reads CATSTSGGGDTQYF. DNA for the CDR3: TGTGCCACCTCGACTAGCGGGGGGGGAGATACGCAGTATTTT.

Details on this clone: Other DNA sequences of this sample code for an identical CDR3. This chain links TRBV28 with TRBJ1-2; D ambiguous. Germline V CDR1 and CDR2: MDHEN, SYDVKM. This CDR3 has 13 residues. Trimming took 2 bases from V and 1 from J, leaving 5 bases between them. The CDR3: CASSLVNNYGYTF. In DNA, the CDR3 is TGTGCCAGCAGTTTAGTCAATAACTATGGCTACACCTTC.

The chain recombines TRBV7-3 with TRBJ2-1; D gene unclear. The CDR3 has 14 amino acids. The germline V and J ends were trimmed by 1 base and 6 bases, with 10 bases remaining between them. Germline CDR1 and CDR2: SGHTA and FQGTGA. Written as DNA, the CDR3 is TGTGCCAGCAGCTTAAGCTCCCCCCCCAATGAGCAGTTCTTC. Residues: CASSLSSPPNEQFF.

This chain joins TRBV4-3 and TRBJ2-2; D remains unclear. The V end lost 0 bases, the J end lost 2 bases, and 13 bases lay between the germline ends. Germline V lookup: CDR1 LGHNA, CDR2 YSLEER. This CDR3 contains 17 residues. In nucleotides, the CDR3 is TGCGCCAGCAGCCAAGAAGGGCCAGGCGGAAACACCGGGGAGCTGTTTTTT. Residues: CASSQEGPGGNTGELFF.

This clone was detected once. V usage is TRBV6-1 and J usage is TRBJ2-7; 10 nucleotides match TRBD1. With 8 bases clipped from V and 3 bases from J, the junction kept 10 bases outside the gene matches. Germline CDR1 reads MNHNS; CDR2 reads SASEGT. This CDR3 is built from 15 residues. The CDR3 sequence: CASVPGQGNLYEQYF. DNA of the CDR3: TGTGCCAGCGTACCGGGACAGGGGAATCTCTACGAGCAGTACTTC.

The V and J genes are TRBV10-3 and TRBJ2-5, with D hard to call. V dropped 10 bases and J dropped 3 bases, with 18 bases sitting between them. CDR3 length: 14 residues. Germline V gene sequence: CDR1 ENHRY, CDR2 SYGVKD. Written as DNA, the CDR3 is TGTGCCAGCCAACAAAGGAGATTGGAAGAGACCCAGTACTTC. Its protein product is CASQQRRLEETQYF.

The V gene is TRBV18, the J gene TRBJ2-1; D is unresolved. V lost 1 base to trimming and J lost 0 bases, with 10 bases between them. Germline CDR1 and CDR2: KGHSH and LQKENI. This CDR3 has 16 amino acids. The CDR3 here is CASSPRLESSYNEQFF. In DNA form, the CDR3 reads TGTGCCAGCTCACCACGGCTAGAGAGCTCCTACAATGAGCAGTTCTTC.

This sequence joins TRBV28 and TRBJ2-3; tentatively, D is TRBD2 (5 bases). The germline CDR1 and CDR2 sequences are MDHEN and SYDVKM. This CDR3 is 13 amino acids long. V lost 10 bases and J 3 bases, leaving 14 bases between the germline ends. As DNA, the CDR3 is TGTGCCACCGAACAATTAGCGACAGATACGCAGTATTTT. Translated, it gives CATEQLATDTQYF.

This chain uses TRBV30 with TRBJ1-5; D unresolved. The V and J ends lost 4 bases and 3 bases respectively, with 7 bases between them. Per germline, CDR1 GTSNPN and CDR2 SVGIG (reference sequence). The CDR3 covers 12 residues. The CDR3 sequence is CAWNEYNQPQHF. The CDR3 coding sequence is TGTGCCTGGAACGAGTACAATCAGCCCCAGCATTTT. Complete variable domain (other parts from reference TRBV30 and TRBJ1-5): SQTIHQWPATLVQPVGSPLSLECTVEGTSNPNLYWYRQAAGRGLQLLFYSVGIGQISSEVPQNLSASRPQDRQFILSSKKLLLSDSGFYLCAWNEYNQPQHFGDGTRLSIL.

The rearrangement uses TRBV19 and TRBJ2-1; 11 nucleotides line up with TRBD2. With 4 bases clipped from V and 8 bases from J, the junction kept 13 bases outside the gene matches. The CDR3 is made up of 17 amino acids. Germline V gene data show CDR1 as LNHDA and CDR2 as SQIVND (reference sequence). The CDR3 DNA reads TGTGCCAGTAGTAGAGTAGCGGGAGGGCCAGGGATCGATGAGCAGTTCTTC. Amino acid sequence: CASSRVAGGPGIDEQFF.

The gene calls are TRBV9 and TRBJ1-1; unclear D gene. The length of the CDR3 is 14 residues. The V and J ends lost 3 bases and 5 bases respectively, with 14 bases between them. In germline, CDR1 is SGDLS, CDR2 YYNGEE. Written as DNA, the CDR3 is TGTGCCAGCAGCGCTTTAGTCTCGATGACTGAAGCTTTCTTT. Its translation: CASSALVSMTEAFF.

This sequence joins TRBV27 and TRBJ1-4; 8 positions agree with TRBD1. Germline CDR1 reads MNHEY; CDR2 reads SMNVEV (reference sequence). Trimming removed 2 bases from V and 6 bases from J; junction bases left unmatched: 8. This CDR3 is 16 amino acids long. CDR3 in amino acids: CASSLGTGRFDEKLFF. CDR3 coding DNA: TGTGCCAGCAGTTTAGGGACAGGTCGGTTTGATGAAAAACTGTTTTTT.

The chain combines TRBV18 with TRBJ2-4; tentative D call: TRBD1 (6 bases). Germline CDR1 reads KGHSH; CDR2 reads LQKENI. The V end lost 3 bases, the J end lost 0 bases, and 12 bases lay between the germline ends. The CDR3 consists of 16 residues. As DNA, the CDR3 is TGTGCCAGCTCACCGGGACAAGTTATAGCCAAAAACATTCAGTACTTC. This codes for CASSPGQVIAKNIQYF.

J is TRBJ2-7 and V is TRBV7-2; D is uncertain. CDR1 and CDR2 from the germline V gene are SGHTA and FQGNSA. This CDR3 contains 14 residues. Deletions cut 5 bases from V and 3 bases from J, with 14 bases between. CDR3 nucleotides: TGTGCCAGCAGCACGGACCTGTTGGGCTACGAGCAGTACTTC. Protein sequence: CASSTDLLGYEQYF.

The rearrangement joins TRBV7-2 to TRBJ2-3, with 8 bases lining up with TRBD2. Germline assignment: CDR1 SGHTA and CDR2 FQGNSA. V shed 1 base and J 3 bases; nucleotides not matched to a gene: 6. CDR3 length: 16 residues. CDR3 sequence: CASSLGPGLGTDTQYF. The CDR3 bases are TGTGCCAGCAGCTTAGGCCCGGGACTAGGAACAGATACGCAGTATTTT.

V is TRBV9 and J is TRBJ2-2; TRBD2 matches 9 bases. V shed 1 base, J shed 0 bases, and the junction held 4 bases outside the gene matches. This CDR3 region has 17 residues. CDR1 is SGDLS and CDR2 is YYNGEE in the germline V gene. CDR3 sequence reads: CASSVLSGRTNTGELFF. CDR3 nucleotide sequence: TGTGCCAGCAGCGTACTTAGCGGGAGAACGAACACCGGGGAGCTGTTTTTT.

With respect to this clone: The sample contains more than one DNA sequence encoding this CDR3. V and J are TRBV28 and TRBJ2-7; D is uncertain. The length of the CDR3 is 11 residues. Germline values: CDR1 MDHEN, CDR2 SYDVKM. With 5 bases removed from V and 4 bases from J, the gap between germline ends came to 6 bases. The CDR3, as DNA: TGTGCCAGCAGTGCCTCTTACGAGCAGTACTTC. This sequence encodes CASSASYEQYF.

V and J are TRBV6-5 and TRBJ2-2; 9 bases are a match to TRBD1. V shed 6 bases and J 3 bases; nucleotides not matched to a gene: 5. The germline gives CDR1 MNHEY, CDR2 SVGAGI. The CDR3 consists of 15 residues. DNA of the CDR3: TGTGCCAGCAGGGTACAGGGGGCGGACACCGGGGAGCTGTTTTTT. This encodes CASRVQGADTGELFF.

The chain combines TRBV28 with TRBJ2-3; D unclear. Trimming removed 2 bases at V and 0 bases at J, with 9 bases between. The CDR3 length is 15 residues. Germline V gene sequence: CDR1 MDHEN, CDR2 SYDVKM. The CDR3 is CASSLPIPSTDTQYF. The CDR3 region has the DNA TGTGCCAGCAGTTTACCGATCCCTAGCACAGATACGCAGTATTTT. Full variable domain (missing parts from reference TRBV28 and TRBJ2-3): DVKVTQSSRYLVKRTGEKVFLECVQDMDHENMFWYRQDPGLGLRLIYFSYDVKMKEKGDIPEGYSVSREKKERFSLILESASTNQTSMYLCASSLPIPSTDTQYFGPGTRLTVL.

Regarding this clone: The sample has other DNA sequences that encode this CDR3 too. The chain uses TRBV19 and TRBJ1-2, with 8 bases aligning to TRBD1. The CDR3 is 14 residues long. Per germline, CDR1 LNHDA and CDR2 SQIVND (reference sequence). The trim removed 4 bases at V and 1 base at J, leaving 2 bases unmatched. DNA for the CDR3: TGTGCCAGTAGTACCGGACAGGGTAACTATGGCTACACCTTC. It translates to CASSTGQGNYGYTF.

The chain is built from TRBV5-6 and TRBJ1-3, with 7 positions matching TRBD1. The CDR3 extends over 14 amino acids. In germline, CDR1 is SGHDT, CDR2 YYEEEE. J was trimmed by 0 bases and V by 9 bases; bases with no gene match: 6. CDR3 coding DNA: TGTGCCACCCAACAGGGGTACTCTGGAAACACCATATATTTT. Translated, it gives CATQQGYSGNTIYF.

As DNA, the CDR3 is TGTGCCAGCAGCGTAGAGCCCCGGGGCGGCAGGGCGAGCGAGCAGTACTTC. Its protein product is CASSVEPRGGRASEQYF. The genes are TRBV9 and TRBJ2-7; D may match TRBD1 or TRBD2 (5 bases each). The germline gives CDR1 SGDLS, CDR2 YYNGEE. CDR3 length: 17 amino acids. V lost 0 bases to trimming and J lost 6 bases, with 22 bases between them.

This clone came up once. V gene TRBV5-4 combines with J gene TRBJ2-5; D tentatively fits TRBD1 or TRBD2 (5 bases each). Trimming stripped 2 bases from V and 4 bases from J, with 12 bases between. Germline V gene data show CDR1 as SGHNT and CDR2 as YYREEE (reference sequence). The CDR3 covers 14 residues. The CDR3 sequence is CASSFGGARETQYF. The DNA of the CDR3 is TGTGCCAGCAGCTTTGGGGGAGCGAGAGAGACCCAGTACTTC.